Listed below are T cell receptor beta chains from one sample, sequenced in a study of blood T cell repertoires in COVID-19. Measured with immunoSEQ multiplex PCR; TCRdb has only the in-frame clones, and not every one. The sample has 650,000 to 800,000 clones; more than 80% are singletons. What was sequenced was peripheral blood. These receptor sequences come from a woman in her late teens or twenties with acute or convalescent COVID-19. Both conserved end residues are part of each CDR3. The order of the fields is CDR3 DNA, CDR3 protein, J gene, clone size, V gene, D gene. D genes are given only for firm matches. Rows may omit the clone size; those that give it use once, few, many or a size class.

CDR3 DNA: TGTGCCAGCAGTGAGCATGCGGGCAACACCTATGGCTACACCTTC; CDR3 protein: CASSEHAGNTYGYTF; J gene: TRBJ1-2; clone size: NA; V gene: TRBV6-1; D gene: NA
CDR3 DNA: TGCGCCAGCAGCCCCCTCGAAGGGGAGGGCACAGATACGCAGTATTTT; CDR3 protein: CASSPLEGEGTDTQYF; J gene: TRBJ2-3; clone size: NA; V gene: TRBV5-1; D gene: NA
CDR3 DNA: TGTGCCAGTAGGACGGGAGAAAAACTGTTTTTT; CDR3 protein: CASRTGEKLFF; J gene: TRBJ1-4; clone size: NA; V gene: TRBV19; D gene: NA
CDR3 DNA: TGTGCCAGCAACCTAGGACAGACTAATGAAAAACTGTTTTTT; CDR3 protein: CASNLGQTNEKLFF; J gene: TRBJ1-4; clone size: NA; V gene: TRBV2; D gene: NA
CDR3 DNA: TGTGCCACCAGTGATTTGAGGAGGGGTGGCTACAATGAGCAGTTCTTC; CDR3 protein: CATSDLRRGGYNEQFF; J gene: TRBJ2-1; clone size: NA; V gene: TRBV24-1; D gene: NA
CDR3 DNA: TGTGCCAGCTCACCATCAGGGAGGAAAAACTATGGCTACACCTTC; CDR3 protein: CASSPSGRKNYGYTF; J gene: TRBJ1-2; clone size: NA; V gene: TRBV18; D gene: NA
CDR3 DNA: TGCGCCAGCAGCCAAGATCCCTTCGTGGGGGGCGGGGAGCTGTTTTTT; CDR3 protein: CASSQDPFVGGGELFF; J gene: TRBJ2-2; clone size: NA; V gene: TRBV4-1; D gene: NA
CDR3 DNA: TGTGCCAGCAGTGAAGTTGTCCAGGCGTATAATTCACCCCTCCACTTT; CDR3 protein: CASSEVVQAYNSPLHF; J gene: TRBJ1-6; clone size: NA; V gene: TRBV6-1; D gene: NA
CDR3 DNA: TGCAGCGTTGAGGGGGCAGAAAACACTGAAGCTTTCTTT; CDR3 protein: CSVEGAENTEAFF; J gene: TRBJ1-1; clone size: NA; V gene: TRBV29-1; D gene: NA
CDR3 DNA: TGTGCCAGCAGTCCGCGGACAGGGGTCGTTCAGCCCCAGCATTTT; CDR3 protein: CASSPRTGVVQPQHF; J gene: TRBJ1-5; clone size: once; V gene: TRBV6-5; D gene: TRBD1
CDR3 DNA: TGCGCCAGCAGCCAAGAACTAGCGGGTAAAGAGCAGTTCTTC; CDR3 protein: CASSQELAGKEQFF; J gene: TRBJ2-1; clone size: NA; V gene: TRBV4-1; D gene: TRBD2
CDR3 DNA: TGCAGCGTTGTGACGCAGGGAGGTCAGCCCCAGCATTTT; CDR3 protein: CSVVTQGGQPQHF; J gene: TRBJ1-5; clone size: NA; V gene: TRBV29-1; D gene: NA
CDR3 DNA: TGTGCCAGCAGTTATCTAGGGGCCAATCAGCCCCAGCATTTT; CDR3 protein: CASSYLGANQPQHF; J gene: TRBJ1-5; clone size: few; V gene: TRBV6-2/TRBV6-3; D gene: NA
CDR3 DNA: TGCGCCAGCAGCCAAGAACAGGTGATCTCTGGAAACACCATATATTTT; CDR3 protein: CASSQEQVISGNTIYF; J gene: TRBJ1-3; clone size: few; V gene: TRBV4-1; D gene: NA
CDR3 DNA: TGTGCCAGCAGCCGACAGGGAGAGGGGAACACTGAAGCTTTCTTT; CDR3 protein: CASSRQGEGNTEAFF; J gene: TRBJ1-1; clone size: NA; V gene: TRBV21-1; D gene: NA
CDR3 DNA: TGTGCCAGCAGCGGTGAGGGGGCCCCGAATGAAAAACTGTTTTTT; CDR3 protein: CASSGEGAPNEKLFF; J gene: TRBJ1-4; clone size: NA; V gene: TRBV9; D gene: TRBD1
CDR3 DNA: TGTGCCAGCTCACCATTACAGGGTGGCACTGAAGCTTTCTTT; CDR3 protein: CASSPLQGGTEAFF; J gene: TRBJ1-1; clone size: NA; V gene: TRBV18; D gene: NA
CDR3 DNA: TGCGCCAGCAGCCTAGCCGGGACAGGACATGAGACCTACGAGCAGTACTTC; CDR3 protein: CASSLAGTGHETYEQYF; J gene: TRBJ2-7; clone size: NA; V gene: TRBV5-1; D gene: TRBD1
CDR3 DNA: TGTGCCAGCAGTGAAGTTCAGGGTAGTTACTACAATGAGCAGTTCTTC; CDR3 protein: CASSEVQGSYYNEQFF; J gene: TRBJ2-1; clone size: NA; V gene: TRBV6-1; D gene: NA
CDR3 DNA: TGTGCCACCAGTGATTTGCAGGGTGGCGTGGGAGCTTTCTTT; CDR3 protein: CATSDLQGGVGAFF; J gene: TRBJ1-1; clone size: NA; V gene: TRBV24-1; D gene: NA
CDR3 DNA: TGTGCCAGCAGTTTTCTGTCCGGGCAGTATTTT; CDR3 protein: CASSFLSGQYF; J gene: TRBJ2-3; clone size: NA; V gene: TRBV12-3/TRBV12-4; D gene: NA
CDR3 DNA: TGTGCCTGGAGTGTACGGGTGAACACTGAAGCTTTCTTT; CDR3 protein: CAWSVRVNTEAFF; J gene: TRBJ1-1; clone size: NA; V gene: TRBV30; D gene: NA
CDR3 DNA: TGTGCCAGCAGTTTTTCCGGGGTGGCTGAAGCTTTCTTT; CDR3 protein: CASSFSGVAEAFF; J gene: TRBJ1-1; clone size: NA; V gene: TRBV12-3/TRBV12-4; D gene: NA
CDR3 DNA: TGTGCCAGCAGCCAAGATCGGGCAGGGTGGGTCTATGGCTACACCTTC; CDR3 protein: CASSQDRAGWVYGYTF; J gene: TRBJ1-2; clone size: NA; V gene: TRBV3-1/TRBV3-2; D gene: NA
CDR3 DNA: TGTGCCAGCAGTTACTCCCCCGGGACTAGCGGGGAACCATCCACAGATACGCAGTATTTT; CDR3 protein: CASSYSPGTSGEPSTDTQYF; J gene: TRBJ2-3; clone size: NA; V gene: TRBV6-2/TRBV6-3; D gene: TRBD2
CDR3 DNA: TGTGCCAGCAGCGGCGGGGGGGCTGGGGCCAACGTCCTGACTTTC; CDR3 protein: CASSGGGAGANVLTF; J gene: TRBJ2-6; clone size: NA; V gene: TRBV6-5; D gene: TRBD2
CDR3 DNA: TGTGCCAGCAGCCTTACGGGACAGCACTACGAGCAGTACTTC; CDR3 protein: CASSLTGQHYEQYF; J gene: TRBJ2-7; clone size: NA; V gene: TRBV5-5; D gene: TRBD1
CDR3 DNA: TGTGCCTGGAGTCTGAGCGGGGATACGCAGTATTTT; CDR3 protein: CAWSLSGDTQYF; J gene: TRBJ2-3; clone size: NA; V gene: TRBV30; D gene: NA
CDR3 DNA: TGTGCCAGCAGTTACGGACTAGCAGGGGCAGATACGCAGTATTTT; CDR3 protein: CASSYGLAGADTQYF; J gene: TRBJ2-3; clone size: NA; V gene: TRBV6-6; D gene: TRBD2
CDR3 DNA: TGTGCCAGCAGCGCCGAATCAGGGGGCACTGAAGCTTTCTTT; CDR3 protein: CASSAESGGTEAFF; J gene: TRBJ1-1; clone size: NA; V gene: TRBV9; D gene: TRBD1
CDR3 DNA: TGTGCCAGCAGGAGGATGACAGAGAACACTGAAGCTTTCTTT; CDR3 protein: CASRRMTENTEAFF; J gene: TRBJ1-1; clone size: NA; V gene: TRBV27; D gene: NA
CDR3 DNA: TGTGCCAGCAGTTTATACCCCACAGGGAACACTGAAGCTTTCTTT; CDR3 protein: CASSLYPTGNTEAFF; J gene: TRBJ1-1; clone size: NA; V gene: TRBV27; D gene: NA
CDR3 DNA: TGTGCCGCCGAGGACAGGGGAAAAGGAAACACCATATATTTT; CDR3 protein: CAAEDRGKGNTIYF; J gene: TRBJ1-3; clone size: NA; V gene: TRBV19; D gene: TRBD1
CDR3 DNA: TGTGCCAGCAGTAATGAGGCGGGGGTAACCGGGGAGCTGTTTTTT; CDR3 protein: CASSNEAGVTGELFF; J gene: TRBJ2-2; clone size: NA; V gene: TRBV27; D gene: TRBD2
CDR3 DNA: TGTGCCAGCAGTTCCGGGACTTTCATAGAGCAGTTCTTC; CDR3 protein: CASSSGTFIEQFF; J gene: TRBJ2-1; clone size: NA; V gene: TRBV6-5; D gene: NA
CDR3 DNA: TGTGCCAGCAGCCCTACCCCGGGGTTCTTT; CDR3 protein: CASSPTPGFF; J gene: TRBJ1-1; clone size: NA; V gene: TRBV7-9; D gene: NA
CDR3 DNA: TGTGCCAGCAGTCCCCGGACAGGGGGGTTCTACGAGCAGTACTTC; CDR3 protein: CASSPRTGGFYEQYF; J gene: TRBJ2-7; clone size: NA; V gene: TRBV6-5; D gene: TRBD1
CDR3 DNA: TGTGCCAGCAGACACCAGGGGGCCAGTCAGCCCCAGCATTTT; CDR3 protein: CASRHQGASQPQHF; J gene: TRBJ1-5; clone size: NA; V gene: TRBV28; D gene: TRBD1
CDR3 DNA: TGCGCCAGCAGCCCTAGCGGGGGCCCAAGTTACGAGCAGTACTTC; CDR3 protein: CASSPSGGPSYEQYF; J gene: TRBJ2-7; clone size: NA; V gene: TRBV4-1; D gene: TRBD2
CDR3 DNA: TGTGCCACCGCGCCTGCGGGGGCCAACGTCCTGACTTTC; CDR3 protein: CATAPAGANVLTF; J gene: TRBJ2-6; clone size: NA; V gene: TRBV19; D gene: NA
CDR3 DNA: TGTGCCAGCAGCCGGGACAGGGGTACCAATCAGCCCCAGCATTTT; CDR3 protein: CASSRDRGTNQPQHF; J gene: TRBJ1-5; clone size: NA; V gene: TRBV5-4; D gene: TRBD1
CDR3 DNA: TGTGCCACCACCCGGGACAGGTCTTACGAGCAGTACTTC; CDR3 protein: CATTRDRSYEQYF; J gene: TRBJ2-7; clone size: once; V gene: TRBV24-1; D gene: TRBD1
CDR3 DNA: TGCAGTGCTAGAAGTCCCACAGGGCAGTACTTC; CDR3 protein: CSARSPTGQYF; J gene: TRBJ2-7; clone size: few; V gene: TRBV20-1; D gene: NA
CDR3 DNA: TGTGCCATCAGTGAAACGGACACCCGAGAGGCTTTCTTT; CDR3 protein: CAISETDTREAFF; J gene: TRBJ1-1; clone size: once; V gene: TRBV10-3; D gene: NA
CDR3 DNA: TGTGCCAGCAGTCCTGGGACTAGCGGGGGACTCTACAATGAGCAGTTCTTC; CDR3 protein: CASSPGTSGGLYNEQFF; J gene: TRBJ2-1; clone size: NA; V gene: TRBV7-2; D gene: TRBD2
CDR3 DNA: TGTGCCAGCAGCGCGATCGGGGAGCTGTTTTTT; CDR3 protein: CASSAIGELFF; J gene: TRBJ2-2; clone size: NA; V gene: TRBV7-6; D gene: NA
CDR3 DNA: TGTGCCATCAGGCCTACAGGGGGCGCAAAGACAGATACGCAGTATTTT; CDR3 protein: CAIRPTGGAKTDTQYF; J gene: TRBJ2-3; clone size: once; V gene: TRBV10-3; D gene: TRBD1
CDR3 DNA: TGCGCCAGCAGCTTGGGACAGGGGGACTACGAGCAGTACTTC; CDR3 protein: CASSLGQGDYEQYF; J gene: TRBJ2-7; clone size: once; V gene: TRBV5-1; D gene: TRBD1
CDR3 DNA: TGCGCCAGCAGCCGACAACAGGGGCTCGAGCAGTACTTC; CDR3 protein: CASSRQQGLEQYF; J gene: TRBJ2-7; clone size: once; V gene: TRBV4-3; D gene: TRBD1
CDR3 DNA: TGTGCCAGCAGGACCGGGTCTCTCTTTAAAACAGGGTCAGGCACTGAAGCTTTCTTT; CDR3 protein: CASRTGSLFKTGSGTEAFF; J gene: TRBJ1-1; clone size: NA; V gene: TRBV2; D gene: NA
CDR3 DNA: TGTGCCAGCAGCTTGGCAGAAAACACCATATATTTT; CDR3 protein: CASSLAENTIYF; J gene: TRBJ1-3; clone size: NA; V gene: TRBV11-2; D gene: NA
CDR3 DNA: TGCGCCAGCAGCGCGGGGGGGTACAATGAGCAGTTCTTC; CDR3 protein: CASSAGGYNEQFF; J gene: TRBJ2-1; clone size: NA; V gene: TRBV5-1; D gene: TRBD2